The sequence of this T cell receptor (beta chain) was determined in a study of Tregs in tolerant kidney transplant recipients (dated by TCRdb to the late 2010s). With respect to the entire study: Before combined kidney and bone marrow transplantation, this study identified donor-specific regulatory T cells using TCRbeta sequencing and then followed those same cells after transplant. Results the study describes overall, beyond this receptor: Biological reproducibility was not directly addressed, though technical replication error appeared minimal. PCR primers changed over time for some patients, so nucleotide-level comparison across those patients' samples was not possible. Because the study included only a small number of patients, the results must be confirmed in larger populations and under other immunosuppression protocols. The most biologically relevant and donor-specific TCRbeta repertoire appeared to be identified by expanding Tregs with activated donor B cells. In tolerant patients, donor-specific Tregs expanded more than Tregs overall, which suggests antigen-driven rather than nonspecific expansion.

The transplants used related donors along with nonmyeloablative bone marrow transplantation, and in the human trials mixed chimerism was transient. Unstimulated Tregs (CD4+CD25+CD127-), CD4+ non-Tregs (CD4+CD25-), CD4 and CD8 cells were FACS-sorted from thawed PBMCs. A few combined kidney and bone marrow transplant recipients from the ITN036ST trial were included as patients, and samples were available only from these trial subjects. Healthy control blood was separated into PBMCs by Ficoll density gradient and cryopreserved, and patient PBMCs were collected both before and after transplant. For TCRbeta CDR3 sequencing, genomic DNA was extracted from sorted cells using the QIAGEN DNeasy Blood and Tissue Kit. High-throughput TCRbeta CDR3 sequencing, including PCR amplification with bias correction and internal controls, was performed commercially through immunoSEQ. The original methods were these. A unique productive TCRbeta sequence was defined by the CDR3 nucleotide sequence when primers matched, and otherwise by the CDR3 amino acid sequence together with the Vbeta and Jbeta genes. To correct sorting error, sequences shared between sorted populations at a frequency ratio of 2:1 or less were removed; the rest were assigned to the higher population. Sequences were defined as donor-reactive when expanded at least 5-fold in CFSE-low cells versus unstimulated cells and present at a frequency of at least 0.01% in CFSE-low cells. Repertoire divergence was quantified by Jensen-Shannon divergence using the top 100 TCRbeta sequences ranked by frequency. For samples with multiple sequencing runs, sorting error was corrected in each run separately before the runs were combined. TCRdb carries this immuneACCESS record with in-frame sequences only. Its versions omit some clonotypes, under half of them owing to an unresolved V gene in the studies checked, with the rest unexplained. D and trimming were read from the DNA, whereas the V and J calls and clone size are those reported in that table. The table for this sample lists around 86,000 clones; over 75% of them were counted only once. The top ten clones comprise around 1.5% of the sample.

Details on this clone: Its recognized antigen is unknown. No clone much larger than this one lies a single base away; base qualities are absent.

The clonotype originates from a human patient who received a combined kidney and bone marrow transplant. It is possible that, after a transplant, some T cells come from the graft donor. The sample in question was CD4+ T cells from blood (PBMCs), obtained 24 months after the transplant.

The DNA is TGCGCCAGCAAGAGCCAGGGGGCTGTTCTCGAGCAGTACTTC. It codes for CASKSQGAVLEQYF. The sequence links TRBV5-1 to TRBJ2-7; 8 nucleotides in the junction match TRBD1. The germline V end is reduced by 6 bases and the J end by 6 bases; junction bases left unmatched: 11. The CDR3, cysteine through phenylalanine, is 14 amino acids long. Of all the DNA, just the CDR3 is kept, 42 bases in frame from base 1. The CDR1 and CDR2 encoded by the germline V gene are SGHRS and YFSETQ.